This T cell receptor (beta chain) was documented in a study of T-cell reconstitution after alpha-beta-depleted transplantation in children. The authors prepared the TCRbeta library with unique molecular identifiers. MiXCR, applied by TCRdb to the PCR reads, yields one record per CDR3 protein. The sample includes hundreds of thousands of distinct CDR3 sequences, about 23% seen only once; the top ten take about 2.8%. In this sample, this clonotype turned up many times. As yet, its antigen is unknown. General study results and limits: Expanded graft clones, several hundred of them, were reportedly the source of alpha-beta T cells about two months after transplant.

V was trimmed by 0 bases and J by 4 bases, leaving 12 bases between them. CDR1 DFQATT and CDR2 SNEGSKA come from the germline V gene (reference sequence). The CDR3 sequence is 14 residues long. Sequenced here: PBMCs, sampled before TCRalphabeta/CD19-depleted stem cell transplant. The chain links TRBV20-1 to TRBJ1-1, with TRBD1 as a possible D gene (6 bases). The source of this sequence is a girl aged 2 to 10 with Fanconi anemia, due to receive a stem cell transplant. CDR3 amino acids: CSARDGGAGTEAFF. The CDR3 region has the DNA TGCAGTGCTAGAGATGGGGGGGCGGGCACTGAAGCTTTCTTT.